These 23 T cell receptor beta chains share one sample of origin, sequenced in a study of blood T cell repertoires in COVID-19. Repertoires were generated with immunoSEQ multiplex PCR, while TCRdb's copy carries only in-frame clones and drops some. The sample yields about 120,000 clones, 75% to 80% seen once. Sequences were obtained from peripheral blood. The receptors originated from a woman aged 80 or older with active or convalescent COVID-19.

The rearrangement joins TRBV13 to TRBJ1-4; TRBD1 is a possible D gene (6 bases). CDR3 size: 17 residues. V lost 2 bases and J lost 5, with 18 bases in between. Germline V gives CDR1 PRHDT, CDR2 FYEKMQ (reference sequence). The CDR3: CASSLSVLGGQNEKLFF. In nucleotides, the CDR3 is TGTGCCAGCAGCTTATCGGTGCTAGGGGGTCAGAATGAAAAACTGTTTTTT. The variable domain in full, completed from reference TRBV13 and TRBJ1-4, reads AAGVIQSPRHLIKEKRETATLKCYPIPRHDTVYWYQQGPGQDPQFLISFYEKMQSDKGSIPDRFSAQQFSDYHSELNMSSLELGDSALYFCASSLSVLGGQNEKLFFGSGTQLSVL.

The chain employs TRBV14 and TRBJ2-5, with TRBD1 as a possible D gene (6 bases). Between the trimmed V and J ends, which lost 4 bases and 1 base, there was a span of 19 bases. The CDR3 has 17 residues. The germline gives CDR1 SGHDN, CDR2 FVKESK. The DNA for the CDR3 is TGTGCCAGCAGCCGCCTTCTTATGAGGGGGACCCAAGAGACCCAGTACTTC. Translating gives CASSRLLMRGTQETQYF. Combining the CDR3 with reference TRBV14 and TRBJ2-5 gives the whole variable domain EAGVTQFPSHSVIEKGQTVTLRCDPISGHDNLYWYRRVMGKEIKFLLHFVKESKQDESGMPNNRFLAERTGGTYSTLKVQPAELEDSGVYFCASSRLLMRGTQETQYFGPGTRLLVL.

CDR3 residues: CASSPDSRTDTQYF. CDR3 DNA sequence: TGTGCCAGCAGCCCCGACTCGAGGACAGATACGCAGTATTTT. The V gene is TRBV27, the J gene TRBJ2-3, with D unclear. V gave up 6 bases and J gave up 3 bases, with 13 bases separating them. This CDR3 region has 14 residues. CDR1 is MNHEY and CDR2 is SMNVEV in the germline V gene (reference sequence).

The gene calls are TRBV18 and TRBJ2-2; TRBD1 agrees at 7 bases. The germline V gene has CDR1 KGHSH and CDR2 LQKENI. V gave up 3 bases and J gave up 3 bases; unmatched junction bases: 1. CDR3 length: 14 residues. This chain's CDR3 is CASSPGQHTGELFF. The CDR3, as DNA: TGTGCCAGCTCACCGGGACAGCACACCGGGGAGCTGTTTTTT.

The chain recombines TRBV7-9 with TRBJ1-1; TRBD1 matches 10 bases. V lost 3 bases to trimming and J lost 4 bases; unmatched junction nucleotides: 2. The germline V gene has CDR1 SEHNR and CDR2 FQNEAQ (reference sequence). The CDR3 spans 14 residues. The CDR3 region is CASSLTGGGTEAFF. CDR3 DNA: TGTGCCAGCAGCTTGACAGGGGGCGGCACTGAAGCTTTCTTT.

This clone has just one count. This rearrangement joins TRBV25-1 to TRBJ1-1; D call uncertain. Germline values: CDR1 MGHDK, CDR2 SYGVNS. Trimming took off 5 bases at V and 3 bases at J, with 13 bases between the two ends. The CDR3 covers 14 residues. CDR3 region: CASSHGLTDTEAFF. CDR3 DNA: TGTGCCAGCAGTCACGGACTTACGGACACTGAAGCTTTCTTT.

The chain recombines TRBV20-1 with TRBJ2-1, with 11 bases fitting TRBD2. Trimming cost V 3 bases and J 5 bases; bases outside gene matches: 9. The CDR3 is 16 residues long. CDR1 is DFQATT, CDR2 SNEGSKA, per germline (reference sequence). CDR3 DNA: TGCAGTGCTAGTCTTCCTCGGACTAGCGGGCACAATGAGCAGTTCTTC. Amino acid sequence: CSASLPRTSGHNEQFF.

The gene calls are TRBV15 and TRBJ1-5; D is unresolved. This CDR3 contains 13 residues. The V and J ends lost 0 bases and 3 bases respectively, with 3 bases between them. Germline V gene data show CDR1 as LNHNV and CDR2 as YYDKDF (reference sequence). CDR3 protein: CATSRDYNQPQHF. The CDR3 bases are TGTGCCACCAGCAGAGATTACAATCAGCCCCAGCATTTT. The complete variable domain, with remaining parts taken from reference TRBV15 and TRBJ1-5, reads DAMVIQNPRYQVTQFGKPVTLSCSQTLNHNVMYWYQQKSSQAPKLLFHYYDKDFNNEADTPDNFQSRRPNTSFCFLDIRSPGLGDTAMYLCATSRDYNQPQHFGDGTRLSIL.

The chain joins TRBV19 to TRBJ1-5, with TRBD1 as a possible D gene (6 bases). Germline V gene lookup returns CDR1 LNHDA and CDR2 SQIVND (reference sequence). Trimming removed 3 bases from V and 6 bases from J, with 21 bases in between. This CDR3 is built from 17 residues. CDR3 DNA sequence: TGTGCCAGTAGTATTCTAGGGGGAGGACCGGGGGGTCAGCCCCAGCATTTT. Protein: CASSILGGGPGGQPQHF.

The J gene is TRBJ2-1, the V gene TRBV2; 8 bases fit TRBD2. V gave up 10 bases and J gave up 4 bases; unmatched junction bases: 9. Per the germline V gene, CDR1 is SNHLY and CDR2 is FYNNEI. The CDR3 is 14 amino acids. CDR3 nucleotides: TGTGCCAACAACCGACTAGCGTCTTACAATGAGCAGTTCTTC. Translated: CANNRLASYNEQFF. The full variable domain, its missing parts supplied by reference TRBV2 and TRBJ2-1, is EPEVTQTPSHQVTQMGQEVILRCVPISNHLYFYWYRQILGQKVEFLVSFYNNEISEKSEIFDDQFSVERPDGSNFTLKIRSTKLEDSAMYFCANNRLASYNEQFFGPGTRLTVL.

The rearrangement links TRBV27 to TRBJ1-2; possibly TRBD1 for D (5 bases). With 6 bases removed from V and 2 bases from J, the gap between germline ends came to 7 bases. The CDR3 extends over 12 amino acids. The V gene's germline CDR1 is MNHEY and CDR2 SMNVEV (reference sequence). As DNA, the CDR3 is TGTGCCAGCAGAAGGGGAAACTATGGCTACACCTTC. This codes for CASRRGNYGYTF.

J is TRBJ2-3 and V is TRBV19; 10 bases agree with TRBD2. There are 15 residues in the CDR3. Germline V lookup: CDR1 LNHDA, CDR2 SQIVND (reference sequence). V gave up 5 bases and J gave up 1 base; unmatched junction bases: 3. The CDR3 spells CASSRLAGRTDTQYF. The CDR3 nucleotides read TGTGCCAGTAGTCGACTAGCGGGCCGCACAGATACGCAGTATTTT.

The rearrangement links TRBV7-2 to TRBJ2-7, with a tentative D call TRBD1 (8 bases). CDR1 SGHTA and CDR2 FQGNSA come from the germline V gene. V dropped 5 bases and J dropped 2 bases, with 13 bases sitting between them. The CDR3 runs 14 residues. The CDR3 nucleotides are TGTGCCAGCAGCCGGACAGGGACTACCTACGAGCAGTACTTC. It specifies CASSRTGTTYEQYF.

This clone showed up just a few times. The chain carries TRBV11-2 and TRBJ2-7; D is perhaps TRBD2 (5 bases). The CDR3 is made up of 14 amino acids. Trimming shortened V by 3 bases and J by 1 base, and 10 bases separated the two germline ends. Looked up from germline, CDR1 is SGHAT and CDR2 is FQNNGV. The CDR3 spells CASSLDLASYEQYF. The CDR3 DNA is TGTGCCAGCAGCTTGGACCTAGCTTCCTACGAGCAGTACTTC.

The CDR3 DNA reads as TGCGCCACCAGTGCGGCGGGGTCCAACTATGGCTACACCTTC. The encoded protein is CATSAAGSNYGYTF. The chain combines TRBV5-1 with TRBJ1-2, with unresolved D. Trimming stripped 9 bases from V and 2 bases from J, with 17 bases between. The CDR3 has 14 residues. Germline values: CDR1 SGHRS, CDR2 YFSETQ.

This chain connects TRBV5-1 to TRBJ2-5; a possible D gene is TRBD2 (6 bases). Germline V lookup: CDR1 SGHRS, CDR2 YFSETQ. The CDR3 runs to 17 residues. Trimming pared 4 bases from V and 1 base from J, leaving 20 bases between. The CDR3 sequence is CASSPTRIKAPQETQYF. The DNA for the CDR3 is TGCGCCAGCAGCCCGACTAGGATTAAGGCCCCCCAAGAGACCCAGTACTTC.

This chain links TRBV5-1 with TRBJ2-2, with 11 bases identical to TRBD2. Germline CDR1 reads SGHRS; CDR2 reads YFSETQ. The CDR3 length is 15 residues. V dropped 6 bases and J dropped 4; count of bases not matched to a gene: 5. CDR3 sequence (DNA): TGCGCCAGCACCTTAGCGGGAGGGGGCACCGGGGAGCTGTTTTTT. This translates into CASTLAGGGTGELFF.

This chain uses TRBV6-5 with TRBJ2-1; a possible D gene is TRBD2 (6 bases). CDR3 length equals 15 residues. Germline assignment: CDR1 MNHEY and CDR2 SVGAGI. Trimming took off 2 bases at V and 7 bases at J, with 15 bases between the two ends. The CDR3: CASSYPFGRMNEQFF. The CDR3, as DNA: TGTGCCAGCAGTTACCCTTTTGGGAGGATGAATGAGCAGTTCTTC.

The V call is TRBV6-5, the J call TRBJ1-5; no clear D. Trimming shortened V by 8 bases and J by 0 bases, and 8 bases separated the two germline ends. The CDR3 consists of 13 residues. CDR1 is MNHEY and CDR2 is SVGAGI in the germline V gene. In DNA form, the CDR3 reads TGTGCCAGCGGAGGGTATAGCAATCAGCCCCAGCATTTT. Protein: CASGGYSNQPQHF.

The V gene is TRBV5-1, the J gene TRBJ2-2; the match to TRBD2 covers 11 bases. Germline CDR1 SGHRS, CDR2 YFSETQ. V lost 4 bases to trimming and J lost 3 bases; unmatched junction nucleotides: 8. This CDR3 has 17 residues. The CDR3 DNA follows: TGCGCCAGCAGCCGAATAGCGGGAGGGCCTTACACCGGGGAGCTGTTTTTT. This sequence encodes CASSRIAGGPYTGELFF.

J is TRBJ2-4 and V is TRBV6-1, with 11 bases fitting TRBD2. The germline V gene encodes CDR1 MNHNS and CDR2 SASEGT. The CDR3 contains 18 residues. After removal of 3 bases from V and 3 bases from J, the junction contained 10 bases not matched to a gene. CDR3 bases: TGTGCCAGCAGTGACCTTACTAGCGGGAGAAGGGGCAAAAACATTCAGTACTTC. It codes for CASSDLTSGRRGKNIQYF.

The rearrangement uses TRBV7-3 and TRBJ2-2; D remains unclear. Deletions cut 2 bases from V and 4 bases from J, with 14 bases between. There are 16 residues in the CDR3. CDR1 is SGHTA, CDR2 FQGTGA, per germline. This chain's CDR3 is CASSLPTPWSTGELFF. CDR3 nucleotide sequence: TGTGCCAGCAGCTTACCCACTCCTTGGAGCACCGGGGAGCTGTTTTTT. The variable domain in full, completed from reference TRBV7-3 and TRBJ2-2, reads GAGVSQTPSNKVTEKGKYVELRCDPISGHTALYWYRQSLGQGPEFLIYFQGTGAADDSGLPNDRFFAVRPEGSVSTLKIQRTERGDSAVYLCASSLPTPWSTGELFFGEGSRLTVL.

The chain combines TRBV7-8 with TRBJ1-3, with TRBD1 as a possible D gene (5 bases). Germline V gives CDR1 SGHVS, CDR2 FQNEAQ. The length of the CDR3 is 16 residues. V was pared by 5 bases and J by 0 bases, with 14 bases between. CDR3 residues: CASSQNRPSSGNTIYF. CDR3 DNA sequence: TGTGCCAGCAGCCAGAACAGGCCAAGCTCTGGAAACACCATATATTTT.